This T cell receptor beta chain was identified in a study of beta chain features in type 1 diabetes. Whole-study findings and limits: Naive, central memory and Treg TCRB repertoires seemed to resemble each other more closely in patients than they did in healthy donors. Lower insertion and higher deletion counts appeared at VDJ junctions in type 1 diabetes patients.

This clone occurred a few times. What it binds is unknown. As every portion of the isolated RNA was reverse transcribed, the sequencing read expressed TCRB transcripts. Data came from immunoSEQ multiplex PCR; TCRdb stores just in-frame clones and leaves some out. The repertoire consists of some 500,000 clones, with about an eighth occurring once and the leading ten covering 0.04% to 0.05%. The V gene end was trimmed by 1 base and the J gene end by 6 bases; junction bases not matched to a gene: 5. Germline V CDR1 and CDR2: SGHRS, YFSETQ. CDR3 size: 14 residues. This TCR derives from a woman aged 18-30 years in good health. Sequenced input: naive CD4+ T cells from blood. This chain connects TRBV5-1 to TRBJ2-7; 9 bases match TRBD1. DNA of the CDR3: TGCGCCAGCAGCTTGTTGGGACAGGGTGGCGAGCAGTACGTC. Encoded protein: CASSLLGQGGEQYV.